This TCR beta chain was documented in a study of OX40 agonist ivuxolimab in advanced cancers. Study context: In this trial design, patients received ivuxolimab intravenously at 0.01 to 10 mg/kg every 2 weeks. Earlier treatment with anti-PD-1, anti-PD-L1 or anti-CTLA-4 was permitted, and roughly 42% had received some. Partial responses were achieved by three patients: one hepatocellular carcinoma, two cutaneous melanoma.

Repertoires were generated with immunoSEQ multiplex PCR, while TCRdb's copy carries only in-frame clones and drops some. The sample lists tens of thousands of clones, about 85% occurring once. Overall study results and limits: Within 6 weeks, CD4+ and CD8+ blood T cells expanded clonally at 0.1 to 3.0 mg/kg.

Worth noting for this clone: Its antigen is unidentified.

Germline lookup yields CDR1 ENHRY and CDR2 SYGVKD. CDR3 length equals 16 residues. V was clipped by 4 bases and J by 4 bases; unmatched bases: 7. The sample consisted of CD4+ or CD8+ T cells sorted from blood, taken in a trial of the OX40 agonist ivuxolimab. The receptor comes from an adult with an advanced solid tumor such as melanoma, head and neck, liver or kidney cancer. This chain uses TRBV10-3 with TRBJ2-5; 12 bases are a match to TRBD2. The CDR3 sequence: CAISGTSGIRVETQYF. CDR3 sequence (DNA): TGTGCCATCAGTGGGACTAGCGGGATACGAGTAGAGACCCAGTACTTC.